The 24 T cell receptor beta chains listed next were all sequenced from one sample in a study of T cells in Graves' hyperthyroidism and ophthalmopathy. There were TCR beta CDR3 regions amplified from RNA transcripts. RT-PCR in the first round (using the HTBI primer set) targeted the TCR CDR3. MiXCR, run by TCRdb on the multiplex PCR reads, gives a single entry per CDR3 protein. The sample has approximately 600,000 distinct CDR3 sequences; around 15% are singletons. Specimen: blood. These receptors all stem from a woman aged 30 to 39 with Graves' hyperthyroidism.

This clonotype was found many times. The chain couples TRBV28 to TRBJ1-3; D remains ambiguous. Trimming shortened V by 6 bases and J by 7 bases, and 16 bases separated the two germline ends. This CDR3 spans 14 amino acids. Germline V gene lookup returns CDR1 MDHEN and CDR2 SYDVKM. CDR3 DNA sequence: TGTGCCAGCAGCCAACCAGGCTCGGGGAACACCATATATTTT. Translated: CASSQPGSGNTIYF.

The V gene is TRBV7-3, the J gene TRBJ2-5; 12 bases match TRBD2. The CDR3 has 14 amino acids. J gave up 5 bases and V 5 bases, and 3 bases lay outside the gene matches. Germline-derived CDR1 and CDR2 are SGHTA and FQGTGA. The CDR3 nucleotides are TGTGCCAGCAGCACTAGCGGGAGGCTGGAGACCCAGTACTTC. This encodes CASSTSGRLETQYF.

This clonotype occurred a few times. The chain recombines TRBV7-2 with TRBJ1-1; tentative D call: TRBD1 (5 bases). CDR1 and CDR2 from the germline V gene are SGHTA and FQGNSA. With 5 bases removed from V and 0 bases from J, the gap between germline ends came to 16 bases. The CDR3 is 16 amino acids. The CDR3 protein is CASSPAGRDLNTEAFF. The DNA of the CDR3 is TGTGCCAGCAGCCCGGCTGGACGGGACTTGAACACTGAAGCTTTCTTT.

This clonotype was observed at least ten times. The chain couples TRBV28 to TRBJ2-7, with D unclear. The ends were cut back, 5 bases at V and 5 bases at J, with 19 bases in the middle. Germline V gives CDR1 MDHEN, CDR2 SYDVKM. CDR3 length equals 15 residues. The CDR3 coding sequence is TGTGCCAGCAGTCAACCCACCGTAGCCGACGACGAGCAGTACTTC. Protein product: CASSQPTVADDEQYF.

The sample holds many counts of this clonotype. This chain links TRBV6-2 or TRBV6-3 with TRBJ2-1, with D unresolved. CDR3 length: 13 amino acids. Germline assignment: CDR1 MNHEY and CDR2 SVGEGT. The V and J ends lost 6 bases and 9 bases respectively, with 15 bases between them. This CDR3 reads CASSYGAIPEQFF. The CDR3 region has the DNA TGTGCCAGCAGCTACGGAGCTATACCTGAGCAGTTCTTC.

This clonotype was seen only a few times. The rearrangement uses TRBV5-1 and TRBJ2-7, with a possible D match to TRBD1 (5 bases). V dropped 4 bases and J dropped 4 bases, with 9 bases sitting between them. The CDR3 runs to 12 residues. CDR1 and CDR2 from the germline V gene are SGHRS and YFSETQ. The CDR3 region is CASSENRYEQYF. CDR3 DNA: TGCGCCAGCAGCGAAAACAGGTACGAGCAGTACTTC.

The chain combines TRBV20-1 with TRBJ2-3, with TRBD2 identical over 7 bases. The CDR3 has 15 amino acids. The V and J ends lost 0 bases and 0 bases, in that order; junction bases with no gene match: 3. CDR1 and CDR2 from the germline V gene are DFQATT and SNEGSKA (reference sequence). The CDR3 bases are TGCAGTGCTAGAGAGGGTAGCGGGAGCACAGATACGCAGTATTTT. It is translated as CSAREGSGSTDTQYF.

The table lists this clonotype with many counts. The genes are TRBV7-2 and TRBJ1-1, with D possibly matching TRBD1 (6 bases). In germline, CDR1 is SGHTA, CDR2 FQGNSA. The CDR3 runs to 13 residues. V was cut by 6 bases and J by 5 bases, with 13 bases left in between. CDR3 nucleotides: TGTGCCAGCAGGCGACAGGTTGGGACTGAAGCTTTCTTT. It is translated as CASRRQVGTEAFF.

The chain has TRBV5-4 and TRBJ2-2; D possibly corresponds to TRBD1 (5 bases). V was trimmed by 4 bases and J by 0 bases, leaving 16 bases between them. Germline V gives CDR1 SGHNT, CDR2 YYREEE (reference sequence). The CDR3 is made up of 17 amino acids. The CDR3 DNA is TGTGCCAGCAGCCTATCACCGACAGCCTCGAACACCGGGGAGCTGTTTTTT. Residues: CASSLSPTASNTGELFF.

This clonotype was detected ten times or more. V gene TRBV20-1 combines with J gene TRBJ2-7, with 8 bases fitting TRBD1. V lost 3 bases to trimming and J lost 6 bases; unmatched junction nucleotides: 1. CDR3 length equals 11 residues. Germline assignment: CDR1 DFQATT and CDR2 SNEGSKA (reference sequence). The CDR3 bases are TGCAGTGCTAGTGGACAGGGCGAGCAGTACTTC. This translates into CSASGQGEQYF.

As to this clonotype: This sequence may be a read error, since a much larger clone differs from it by one base. V is TRBV7-9 and J is TRBJ2-1, with D tentatively TRBD2 (6 bases). CDR3 length equals 12 residues. Germline V gives CDR1 SEHNR, CDR2 FQNEAQ (reference sequence). The CDR3 DNA reads as TGTGCCGGCAGCTTCGGGGGTCGAGAGCAGTTCTTC. It yields the protein CAGSFGGREQFF.

The chain is built from TRBV24-1 and TRBJ2-1; 10 bases are a match to TRBD2. V shed 3 bases, J shed 7 bases, and the junction held 8 bases outside the gene matches. The CDR3 extends over 16 amino acids. Germline V gives CDR1 KGHDR, CDR2 SFDVKD. The CDR3 here is CATSDRTSGGGNEQFF. CDR3 DNA: TGTGCCACCAGTGATAGGACTAGCGGAGGGGGGAATGAGCAGTTCTTC.

This clonotype was seen many times. The gene calls are TRBV30 and TRBJ2-1, with D maybe TRBD2 (5 bases). Looked up from germline, CDR1 is GTSNPN and CDR2 is SVGIG (reference sequence). This CDR3 comprises 13 residues. The DNA for the CDR3 is TGTGCTTCGGAGAGGGAACTTTACAATGAGCAGTTCTTC. Its translation: CASERELYNEQFF.

This clonotype was seen many times. The chain is built from TRBV2 and TRBJ2-7, with D possibly matching TRBD1 (6 bases). Germline V gene lookup returns CDR1 SNHLY and CDR2 FYNNEI. The V end was cut by 4 bases, the J end by 5 bases, with 12 bases between. The CDR3 consists of 13 residues. Here the CDR3 DNA reads TGTGCCAGCAGTGGGGAGAGGGACAACGAGCAGTACTTC. Translating it yields CASSGERDNEQYF.

This clonotype was counted ten times or more. The chain uses TRBV27 and TRBJ2-5, with D unclear. This CDR3 has 13 residues. V lost 6 bases to trimming and J lost 4 bases, with 12 bases between them. Germline assignment: CDR1 MNHEY and CDR2 SMNVEV (reference sequence). Here the CDR3 DNA reads TGTGCCAGCAGCTTAAACAGAGGAGAGACCCAGTACTTC. It specifies CASSLNRGETQYF.

In regard to this clonotype: A much larger clone differs by one base, so this may be a read error. The V gene is TRBV5-1, the J gene TRBJ2-1; 8 bases are shared with TRBD2. The CDR3 sequence is 16 residues long. Germline V gene sequence: CDR1 SGHRS, CDR2 YFSETQ. The CDR3 sequence: CASSLAPAGAGYEQLF. The CDR3 coding sequence is TGCGCCAGCAGCTTGGCCCCAGCGGGAGCTGGCTATGAGCAGCTCTTC.

This clonotype was picked up many times. The CDR3 bases are TGTGCCAGCAGTTCGTTTCCCAGGGGAGGGAGGGGCACAGATACGCAGTATTTT. It translates to CASSSFPRGGRGTDTQYF. The chain links TRBV28 to TRBJ2-3; TRBD2 is a possible D gene (7 bases). Germline V CDR1 and CDR2: MDHEN, SYDVKM. Between the trimmed V and J ends, which lost 4 bases and 1 base, there was a span of 21 bases. The CDR3 contains 18 residues.

The sample holds a few counts of this clonotype. This rearrangement joins TRBV11-3 to TRBJ1-6; 7 bases are a match to TRBD1. J lost 2 bases, V lost 7 bases, and 5 bases had no gene match. The CDR3 runs 15 residues. The germline V gene encodes CDR1 SGHNT and CDR2 YENEEA. The CDR3: CASTRGGAYNSPLHF. The CDR3 DNA reads as TGTGCCAGCACCCGAGGGGGCGCCTATAATTCACCCCTCCACTTT.

This clonotype was recorded a few times. This chain connects TRBV14 to TRBJ1-2; no clear D. CDR1 and CDR2 (germline): SGHDN, FVKESK. Trimming cost V 1 base and J 4 bases, with 7 bases left between them. The CDR3 runs to 13 residues. The CDR3 protein is CASSQANTYGYTF. The CDR3 DNA sequence: TGTGCCAGCAGCCAAGCGAACACCTATGGCTACACCTTC.

V and J are TRBV3-1 and TRBJ2-1; 11 bases are shared with TRBD2. The germline CDR1 and CDR2 sequences are LGHDT and YNNKEL (reference sequence). This CDR3 comprises 13 residues. The J segment lost 6 bases and the V segment lost 8 bases, leaving 3 bases of the junction unmatched. The CDR3 region has the DNA TGTGCCAGCGGACTAGCGGGTTCCAATGAGCAGTTCTTC. It is translated as CASGLAGSNEQFF.

The sample holds a few counts of this clonotype. CDR3 DNA: TGTGCCAGCAGCTTATACCGGCCCGCTGGGACTGAAGCTTTCTTT. Residues: CASSLYRPAGTEAFF. The rearrangement joins TRBV7-9 to TRBJ1-1; D call uncertain. This CDR3 spans 15 amino acids. V dropped 2 bases and J dropped 5 bases, with 15 bases sitting between them. The germline gives CDR1 SEHNR, CDR2 FQNEAQ (reference sequence).

The CDR3 sequence: CASSILAGMGETQYF. CDR3 DNA: TGTGCCAGCAGCATACTAGCGGGAATGGGGGAGACCCAGTACTTC. The rearrangement uses TRBV5-5 and TRBJ2-5, with 10 nucleotides matching TRBD2. The V gene's germline CDR1 is SGHKS and CDR2 YYEKEE (reference sequence). This CDR3 is built from 15 residues. Germline trimming cut 4 bases from V and 5 bases from J; bases unmatched to any gene: 8.

The chain carries TRBV5-6 and TRBJ2-5; 11 bases fit TRBD1. V dropped 3 bases and J dropped 4; count of bases not matched to a gene: 8. This CDR3 comprises 16 residues. From germline, CDR1 is SGHDT and CDR2 YYEEEE. In nucleotides, the CDR3 is TGTGCCAGCAGCTGGGGACCGGGACAGGGGGGAGAGACCCAGTACTTC. Translation: CASSWGPGQGGETQYF.

On this clonotype: A single base separates this from a much larger clone, so it may be a read error. This chain joins TRBV27 and TRBJ2-3; weak D call: TRBD2 (5 bases). Germline V gene lookup returns CDR1 MNHEY and CDR2 SMNVEV (reference sequence). CDR3 length equals 15 residues. Deletions cut 5 bases from V and 8 bases from J, with 20 bases between. The CDR3 reads CASSPIFGLTGTQYF. CDR3 sequence (DNA): TGTGCCAGCAGTCCCATCTTTGGACTGACGGGTACGCAGTATTTT.